The 32 T cell receptor beta chains in this list originate from one sample, sequenced in a study of T cells in Graves' hyperthyroidism and ophthalmopathy. RNA transcripts were the template for amplifying TCR beta CDR3 regions. The HTBI primer set was used in a first-round RT-PCR of the TCR CDR3. TCRdb passed the multiplex PCR reads through MiXCR, listing each CDR3 protein once. The sample has fewer than 450,000 distinct CDR3 sequences; approximately 17% are singletons. The sample taken for sequencing was blood. Receptor source: a woman in her twenties or thirties with Graves' hyperthyroidism that later progressed to Graves' ophthalmopathy.

The chain couples TRBV6-1 to TRBJ1-5, with no clear D. The V end lost 6 bases, the J end lost 3 bases, and 21 bases lay between the germline ends. This CDR3 region has 17 residues. Germline loops: CDR1 MNHNS, CDR2 SASEGT. The CDR3 region is CASSQGGFRGTNQPQHF. In nucleotides, the CDR3 is TGTGCCAGCAGCCAAGGTGGGTTCCGGGGAACCAATCAGCCCCAGCATTTT.

This clonotype showed up many times. The rearrangement links TRBV18 to TRBJ2-7, with 11 bases identical to TRBD2. From germline, CDR1 is KGHSH and CDR2 LQKENI. Unmatched junction bases numbered 2, after V lost 2 bases and J lost 5 bases. There are 14 residues in the CDR3. The CDR3 sequence: CASSPVAGGDEQYF. CDR3 nucleotide sequence: TGTGCCAGCTCACCAGTAGCGGGGGGGGACGAGCAGTACTTC. The full variable domain, with the rest looked up from reference TRBV18 and TRBJ2-7, is NAGVMQNPRHLVRRRGQEARLRCSPMKGHSHVYWYRQLPEEGLKFMVYLQKENIIDESGMPKERFSAEFPKEGPSILRIQQVVRGDSAAYFCASSPVAGGDEQYFGPGTRLTVT.

This clonotype has at least ten counts. The chain links TRBV2 to TRBJ2-3, with D maybe TRBD1 (6 bases). The CDR3 extends over 16 amino acids. Looked up from germline, CDR1 is SNHLY and CDR2 is FYNNEI. V dropped 3 bases and J dropped 2 bases, with 15 bases sitting between them. CDR3 region: CASSDYQGTITDTQYF. The CDR3 nucleotides read TGTGCCAGCAGTGATTACCAGGGGACAATCACAGATACGCAGTATTTT.

This clonotype came up many times. The chain has TRBV2 and TRBJ1-2, with D unresolved. The germline gives CDR1 SNHLY, CDR2 FYNNEI. V was pared by 3 bases and J by 4 bases, with 3 bases between. The CDR3 loop spans 11 amino acids. CDR3 sequence (DNA): TGTGCCAGCAGTGATACCTATGGCTACACCTTC. This translates into CASSDTYGYTF.

The chain couples TRBV12-3 or TRBV12-4 to TRBJ2-4; no firm D call. V was cut by 1 base and J by 4 bases, with 20 bases left in between. The CDR3 covers 18 residues. The CDR3 region has the DNA TGTGCCAGCAGTTTAGTTTTAAAGGGCGGATCTAATAAAAACATTCAGTACTTC. As protein: CASSLVLKGGSNKNIQYF.

This clonotype was seen repeatedly, ten times or more. V gene TRBV6-1 combines with J gene TRBJ2-2; the match to TRBD1 covers 7 bases. Germline CDR1 MNHNS, CDR2 SASEGT. This CDR3 has 17 residues. The J segment lost 7 bases and the V segment lost 8 bases, leaving 19 bases of the junction unmatched. The CDR3 reads CASGTTGTVPFGGELFF. The CDR3 DNA reads as TGTGCCAGCGGGACAACCGGGACAGTTCCCTTTGGCGGGGAGCTGTTTTTT.

Ten or more counts support this clonotype. The CDR3 coding sequence is TGTGCCAGCAGCTCGAACAGTAACACTGAAGCTTTCTTT. Translated: CASSSNSNTEAFF. V and J are TRBV5-4 and TRBJ1-1; D gene unclear. The germline V and J ends were trimmed by 3 bases and 2 bases, with 8 bases remaining between them. The length of the CDR3 is 13 residues. The germline gives CDR1 SGHNT, CDR2 YYREEE (reference sequence).

This clonotype came up many times. The V gene is TRBV3-1, the J gene TRBJ2-4; a weak D match, TRBD2 (5 bases). The germline V and J ends were trimmed by 4 bases and 7 bases, with 14 bases remaining between them. The CDR3 spans 14 residues. Germline V CDR1 and CDR2: LGHDT, YNNKEL (reference sequence). CDR3 coding DNA: TGTGCCAGCAGCCGCGGGCTGGACTCGAACATTCAGTACTTC. This gives the protein CASSRGLDSNIQYF.

The chain has TRBV27 and TRBJ1-1, with 9 nucleotides matching TRBD1. Per the germline V gene, CDR1 is MNHEY and CDR2 is SMNVEV (reference sequence). CDR3 length: 15 amino acids. Trimming cost V 2 bases and J 6 bases; bases outside gene matches: 7. The DNA for the CDR3 is TGTGCCAGCAGTTTAGGCGGACAGGGGTTTTCTGAAGCTTTCTTT. This codes for CASSLGGQGFSEAFF.

This clonotype has more than one count but fewer than ten. V and J are TRBV19 and TRBJ1-5, with D maybe TRBD1 (6 bases). The CDR3 runs 16 residues. The V end was cut by 5 bases, the J end by 3 bases, with 17 bases between. CDR1 and CDR2 from the germline V gene are LNHDA and SQIVND (reference sequence). CDR3 DNA sequence: TGTGCCAGTAGTTCCACCTCGGGGGGGCCCAATCAGCCCCAGCATTTT. Protein product: CASSSTSGGPNQPQHF. Full variable domain (rest looked up from reference TRBV19 and TRBJ1-5): DGGITQSPKYLFRKEGQNVTLSCEQNLNHDAMYWYRQDPGQGLRLIYYSQIVNDFQKGDIAEGYSVSREKKESFPLTVTSAQKNPTAFYLCASSSTSGGPNQPQHFGDGTRLSIL.

The CDR3 loop reads CASSQANPWTAIITSTDTQYF. The CDR3 DNA reads TGTGCCAGCAGCCAAGCCAACCCTTGGACAGCCATTATTACTAGCACAGATACGCAGTATTTT. V is TRBV14 and J is TRBJ2-3, with D possibly being TRBD1 (6 bases). This CDR3 is built from 21 residues. The germline V gene has CDR1 SGHDN and CDR2 FVKESK. Trimming took off 1 base at V and 0 bases at J, with 26 bases between the two ends. The full variable domain, in which reference TRBV14 and TRBJ2-3 provide the parts outside the CDR3, is EAGVTQFPSHSVIEKGQTVTLRCDPISGHDNLYWYRRVMGKEIKFLLHFVKESKQDESGMPNNRFLAERTGGTYSTLKVQPAELEDSGVYFCASSQANPWTAIITSTDTQYFGPGTRLTVL.

The genes are TRBV10-2 and TRBJ1-1; D not resolved. The CDR3 is 11 residues long. Trimming took 8 bases from V and 7 from J, leaving 11 bases between them. Germline V CDR1 and CDR2: WSHSY, SAAADI. CDR3 coding DNA: TGCGCCAGCCAGCACACCTTTGAAGCTTTCTTT. This gives the protein CASQHTFEAFF.

The rearrangement links TRBV7-2 to TRBJ2-2; D possibly matches TRBD1 or TRBD2 (5 bases each). Germline loops: CDR1 SGHTA, CDR2 FQGNSA. Trimming pared 5 bases from V and 4 bases from J, leaving 11 bases between. CDR3 size: 14 residues. The CDR3 DNA reads TGTGCCAGCAGCCCTGGGGGTCCCACCGGGGAGCTGTTTTTT. Its translation: CASSPGGPTGELFF.

The chain recombines TRBV5-1 with TRBJ2-1, with D hard to call. Germline lookup yields CDR1 SGHRS and CDR2 YFSETQ. The CDR3 consists of 14 residues. Trimming took 3 bases from V and 9 from J, leaving 16 bases between them. DNA for the CDR3: TGCGCCAGCAGCTCGTCGGGCAGCCGAAGTGAGCAGTTCTTC. It is translated as CASSSSGSRSEQFF.

This clonotype appeared many times. The rearrangement uses TRBV11-2 and TRBJ2-7; a possible D gene is TRBD2 (5 bases). The CDR3 totals 14 residues. The germline V gene encodes CDR1 SGHAT and CDR2 FQNNGV. Trimming removed 5 bases from V and 5 bases from J, with 16 bases in between. CDR3 in DNA: TGTGCCAGCAGCCCGGAGGATAGAGCTCACGAGCAGTACTTC. This sequence encodes CASSPEDRAHEQYF.

Turning to this clonotype: A much larger clone differs by one base, so this may be a read error. In this CDR3 the conserved last residue, phenylalanine or tryptophan, is missing, so a read error is likely. The chain couples TRBV30 to TRBJ1-1, with TRBD1 as a possible D gene (6 bases). This CDR3 has 14 residues. V dropped 4 bases and J dropped 1 base, with 13 bases sitting between them. Germline loops: CDR1 GTSNPN, CDR2 SVGIG (reference sequence). CDR3 DNA sequence: TGTGCCTGGACTCTCGACAGGCCGAACACTGAAGCTTTCTCT. This translates into CAWTLDRPNTEAFS.

This clonotype has a count of ten or more. This chain connects TRBV11-2 to TRBJ1-5, with D maybe TRBD1 (5 bases). The CDR3 sequence is 17 residues long. V was pared by 1 base and J by 0 bases, with 13 bases between. Germline values: CDR1 SGHAT, CDR2 FQNNGV. As DNA, the CDR3 is TGTGCCAGCAGCTTAGGATTCGGGACGGATAGCAATCAGCCCCAGCATTTT. It encodes CASSLGFGTDSNQPQHF.

The chain joins TRBV5-6 to TRBJ1-2, with 8 bases that match TRBD1. The CDR3 spans 17 residues. From germline, CDR1 is SGHDT and CDR2 YYEEEE. V gave up 0 bases and J gave up 2 bases; unmatched junction bases: 9. The CDR3 nucleotides are TGTGCCAGCAGCTTGGGGGCGACAGGGGCTTTGAACTATGGCTACACCTTC. It codes for CASSLGATGALNYGYTF. The full variable domain, rest sourced from reference TRBV5-6 and TRBJ1-2, is DAGVTQSPTHLIKTRGQQVTLRCSPKSGHDTVSWYQQALGQGPQFIFQYYEEEERQRGNFPDRFSGHQFPNYSSELNVNALLLGDSALYLCASSLGATGALNYGYTFGSGTRLTVV.

This clonotype was seen repeatedly, ten times or more. The chain is built from TRBV28 and TRBJ2-7; 8 nucleotides align to TRBD2. Trimming cost V 5 bases and J 4 bases; bases outside gene matches: 7. The CDR3 spans 14 residues. Per the germline V gene, CDR1 is MDHEN and CDR2 is SYDVKM. The CDR3 loop reads CASSLTSGRYEQYF. CDR3 nucleotides: TGTGCCAGCAGTCTAACTAGCGGTCGTTACGAGCAGTACTTC.

J is TRBJ2-2 and V is TRBV20-1, with 8 bases fitting TRBD1. The CDR3 spans 15 residues. V was clipped by 0 bases and J by 7 bases; unmatched bases: 7. CDR1 DFQATT and CDR2 SNEGSKA come from the germline V gene (reference sequence). For the CDR3, the DNA is TGCAGTGCTAGAGATCCAGGGGGCGTTTTCGGGGAGCTGTTTTTT. It translates to CSARDPGGVFGELFF.

This rearrangement joins TRBV5-4 to TRBJ2-7, with D uncertain. V was pared by 1 base and J by 0 bases, with 8 bases between. CDR3 length equals 14 residues. Germline CDR1 SGHNT, CDR2 YYREEE (reference sequence). The CDR3 DNA reads as TGTGCCAGCAGCTTGTTTGGCCTCTCCTACGAGCAGTACTTC. This codes for CASSLFGLSYEQYF.

This clonotype came up a few times. V gene TRBV4-2 combines with J gene TRBJ2-7; D tentatively reads TRBD1 or TRBD2 (6 bases each). The germline V and J ends were trimmed by 2 bases and 6 bases, with 11 bases remaining between them. The CDR3 loop spans 13 amino acids. Germline lookup yields CDR1 LGHNA and CDR2 YNFKEQ. For the CDR3, the DNA is TGTGCCAGCAGCCAAACAGGGACTGGCGAGCAGTACTTC. This translates into CASSQTGTGEQYF.

V usage is TRBV7-6 and J usage is TRBJ2-1; 10 bases map to TRBD2. There are 15 residues in the CDR3. V gave up 1 base and J gave up 6 bases; unmatched junction bases: 3. The germline V gene has CDR1 SGHVS and CDR2 FNYEAQ. CDR3 region: CASSLVASGSNEQFF. The CDR3 DNA sequence: TGTGCCAGCAGCTTAGTGGCTAGCGGGAGCAATGAGCAGTTCTTC.

This clonotype was detected only a few times. The chain has TRBV20-1 and TRBJ1-2, with D possibly TRBD1 on 5 matching bases. CDR3 size: 12 residues. Germline V lookup: CDR1 DFQATT, CDR2 SNEGSKA (reference sequence). With 7 bases removed from V and 4 bases from J, the gap between germline ends came to 13 bases. CDR3 sequence: CSGLDNSYGYTF. The CDR3, as DNA: TGCAGTGGATTGGACAATTCCTATGGCTACACCTTC.

V usage is TRBV13 and J usage is TRBJ1-2, with D perhaps TRBD1 (5 bases). V lost 6 bases, J lost 4 bases, and 15 bases lay in between. Germline values: CDR1 PRHDT, CDR2 FYEKMQ (reference sequence). This CDR3 region has 14 residues. DNA of the CDR3: TGTGCCAGCAGACTGTTGGGCGGGGGCTATGGCTACACCTTC. It specifies CASRLLGGGYGYTF.

The chain has TRBV5-1 and TRBJ1-1, with D perhaps matching TRBD1 (6 bases). V lost 1 base and J lost 5, with 12 bases in between. Germline loops: CDR1 SGHRS, CDR2 YFSETQ. The CDR3 covers 14 residues. The DNA of the CDR3 is TGCGCCAGCAGCTTGTCCCTAGGGGGGACTGAAGCTTTCTTT. It translates to CASSLSLGGTEAFF. The full variable domain, with the rest looked up from reference TRBV5-1 and TRBJ1-1, is KAGVTQTPRYLIKTRGQQVTLSCSPISGHRSVSWYQQTPGQGLQFLFEYFSETQRNKGNFPGRFSGRQFSNSRSEMNVSTLELGDSALYLCASSLSLGGTEAFFGQGTRLTVV.

This clonotype turned up a few times. This sequence joins TRBV10-1 and TRBJ2-5; 13 bases line up with TRBD2. The CDR3 has 18 amino acids. Germline loops: CDR1 WNHNN, CDR2 SYGVQD (reference sequence). V lost 6 bases and J lost 3; bases outside the gene matches: 13. CDR3 protein: CASRDQTSGRVIEETQYF. In DNA form, the CDR3 reads TGCGCCAGCAGGGACCAAACTAGCGGGAGGGTAATTGAAGAGACCCAGTACTTC.

This clonotype was seen ten or more times. The chain is built from TRBV27 and TRBJ2-1; tentative D call: TRBD1 (6 bases). This CDR3 contains 13 residues. The germline V and J ends were trimmed by 6 bases and 9 bases, with 15 bases remaining between them. Germline assignment: CDR1 MNHEY and CDR2 SMNVEV (reference sequence). In nucleotides, the CDR3 is TGTGCCAGCAGCGCCACAGGGTCCGGTGAGCAGTTCTTC. It yields the protein CASSATGSGEQFF.

The sample holds many counts of this clonotype. The V and J genes are TRBV3-1 and TRBJ1-6, with D possibly being TRBD1 (6 bases). With 4 bases removed from V and 11 bases from J, the gap between germline ends came to 12 bases. CDR1 LGHDT and CDR2 YNNKEL come from the germline V gene (reference sequence). The CDR3 is made up of 13 amino acids. The CDR3 region is CASSLNREPPLHF. The CDR3 region has the DNA TGTGCCAGCAGCCTGAACAGGGAACCACCCCTCCACTTT.

This chain uses TRBV7-8 with TRBJ2-3, with 12 bases aligning to TRBD2. The CDR3 spans 16 residues. Per germline, CDR1 SGHVS and CDR2 FQNEAQ. With V trimmed by 4 bases and J by 5 bases, 7 bases remained unmatched. CDR3 sequence (DNA): TGTGCCAGCAGCTCAAGACTAGCGGGAGATATAGATACGCAGTATTTT. It is translated as CASSSRLAGDIDTQYF.

At least ten counts were recorded for this clonotype. CDR3 nucleotides: TGTGCCAGCAGGTCTGGACAGAACACTGAAGCTTTCTTT. This translates into CASRSGQNTEAFF. The rearrangement links TRBV7-9 to TRBJ1-1; possibly TRBD1 for D (5 bases). The CDR3 runs 13 residues. Germline V gene data show CDR1 as SEHNR and CDR2 as FQNEAQ (reference sequence). V was cut by 6 bases and J by 1 base, with 9 bases left in between. The variable domain in full, with the rest retrieved from reference TRBV7-9 and TRBJ1-1, is DTGVSQNPRHKITKRGQNVTFRCDPISEHNRLYWYRQTLGQGPEFLTYFQNEAQLEKSRLLSDRFSAERPKGSFSTLEIQRTEQGDSAMYLCASRSGQNTEAFFGQGTRLTVV.

This clonotype has at least ten counts. V is TRBV19 and J is TRBJ2-1; the match to TRBD1 covers 9 bases. Per the germline V gene, CDR1 is LNHDA and CDR2 is SQIVND (reference sequence). The CDR3 is 17 amino acids. V was pared by 0 bases and J by 3 bases, with 6 bases of the junction left unmatched. For the CDR3, the DNA is TGTGCCAGTAGTATAGAGGGACAGGGTAGCTACTACAATGAGCAGTTCTTC. Translated, it gives CASSIEGQGSYYNEQFF.